The clone carrying this TCR beta chain was seen a few times. Trimming took 4 bases from V and 2 from J; bases not matched to a gene: 4. In germline, CDR1 is MNHEY, CDR2 SVGAGI. The CDR3 runs 14 residues. This sample is part of a study of shared T cell receptors in the human thymus. The method was immunoSEQ multiplex PCR; TCRdb's version includes in-frame clones alone and lacks a portion of them. The data hold about 660,000 clones, with 85% to 90% observed a single time. These same data were also listed under a study on human thymus T cells.

The chain combines TRBV6-5 with TRBJ1-1; 7 bases fit TRBD1. This receptor was taken from a boy in the first two years of life with a congenital heart defect. Sequencing was carried out using thymocytes. The CDR3 sequence is CASSSYRGNTEAFF. In DNA form, the CDR3 reads TGTGCCAGCAGTTCCTACAGGGGAAACACTGAAGCTTTCTTT.